The 5 T cell receptor beta chains below all came from one sample that was sequenced in a study of T cells in Graves' hyperthyroidism and ophthalmopathy. Amplification yielded TCR beta CDR3 regions, with RNA transcripts as the source. The study used the HTBI primer set for a first-round RT-PCR of the TCR CDR3. A single record per CDR3 protein comes from TCRdb applying MiXCR to the multiplex PCR reads. The profile shows around 340,000 distinct CDR3 sequences, roughly 21% of them singletons. The sequenced sample consisted of blood. These receptors were collected from a woman aged 50 to 65 with Graves' hyperthyroidism.

This chain joins TRBV5-8 and TRBJ2-2; the D gene could be TRBD1 or TRBD2 (5 bases each). CDR1 and CDR2 from the germline V gene are SGHTS and YDEGEE. Between the trimmed V and J ends, which lost 4 bases and 1 base, there was a span of 8 bases. The CDR3 is 14 residues long. The CDR3 DNA follows: TGTGCCAGCAGCATGGGACGGAACACCGGGGAGCTGTTTTTT. Its translation is CASSMGRNTGELFF.

This clonotype was found many times. V usage is TRBV12-3 or TRBV12-4 and J usage is TRBJ2-2, with D perhaps matching TRBD2 (6 bases). The CDR3 is 14 amino acids. V gave up 5 bases and J gave up 5 bases, with 12 bases separating them. The CDR3 DNA sequence: TGTGCCAGCAGTCCAGGGACTGTAACCGGGGAGCTGTTTTTT. This sequence encodes CASSPGTVTGELFF.

This clonotype was found a few times. The junction differs from germline at one of its ends, possibly a read error. J is TRBJ2-2 and V is TRBV19, with TRBD1 matching over 7 bases. The CDR3 totals 15 residues. Germline lookup yields CDR1 LNHDA and CDR2 SQIVND (reference sequence). CDR3 DNA sequence: TGTGCCAGTAGCACACGGGACAGCTCGGCCGGGGAGCTGCTTTTT. Translation gives CASSTRDSSAGELLF.

The gene calls are TRBV9 and TRBJ2-7, with D perhaps matching TRBD1 (5 bases). V lost 4 bases and J lost 1, with 15 bases in between. CDR1 is SGDLS, CDR2 YYNGEE, per germline. The CDR3 contains 15 residues. The CDR3 coding sequence is TGTGCCAGCAGCTCAGGCCCGGACACATCCTACGAGCAGTACTTC. This encodes CASSSGPDTSYEQYF.

The chain joins TRBV24-1 to TRBJ1-2; D remains unclear. The ends were cut back, 7 bases at V and 2 bases at J, with 16 bases in the middle. The length of the CDR3 is 15 residues. From germline, CDR1 is KGHDR and CDR2 SFDVKD. The CDR3 loop reads CATSEKQSPNYGYTF. DNA for the CDR3: TGTGCCACCAGCGAAAAACAGAGCCCAAACTATGGCTACACCTTC.